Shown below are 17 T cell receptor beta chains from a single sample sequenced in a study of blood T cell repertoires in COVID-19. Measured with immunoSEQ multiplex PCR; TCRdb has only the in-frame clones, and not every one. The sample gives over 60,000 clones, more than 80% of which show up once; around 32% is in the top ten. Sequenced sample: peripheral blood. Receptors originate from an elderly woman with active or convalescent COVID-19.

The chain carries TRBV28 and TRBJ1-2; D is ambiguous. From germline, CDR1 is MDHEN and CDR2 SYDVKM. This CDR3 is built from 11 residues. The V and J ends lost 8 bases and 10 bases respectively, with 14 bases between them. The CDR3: CASAQLGYYTF. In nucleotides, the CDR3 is TGTGCCAGCGCCCAACTGGGCTACTACACCTTC.

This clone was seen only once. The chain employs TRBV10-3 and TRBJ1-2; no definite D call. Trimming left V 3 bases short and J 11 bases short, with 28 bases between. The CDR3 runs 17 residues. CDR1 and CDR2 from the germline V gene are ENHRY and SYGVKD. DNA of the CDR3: TGTGCCATCAGTGAATTTCCTGCGGCAGAATCCTATGGAAGGTACACCTTC. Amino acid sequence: CAISEFPAAESYGRYTF.

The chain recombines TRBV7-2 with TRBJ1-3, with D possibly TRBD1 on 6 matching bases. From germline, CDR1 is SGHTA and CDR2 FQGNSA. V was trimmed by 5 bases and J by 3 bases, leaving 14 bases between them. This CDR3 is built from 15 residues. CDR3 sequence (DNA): TGTGCCAGCAGCCAACAGGGAGGGGATGGAAACACCATATATTTT. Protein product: CASSQQGGDGNTIYF.

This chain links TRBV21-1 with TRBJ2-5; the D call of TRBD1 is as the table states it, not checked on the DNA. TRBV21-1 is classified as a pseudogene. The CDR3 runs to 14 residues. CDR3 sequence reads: CASSKGSGQETQYF. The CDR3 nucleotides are TGTGCCAGCAGCAAAGGCAGTGGCCAAGAGACCCAGTACTTC.

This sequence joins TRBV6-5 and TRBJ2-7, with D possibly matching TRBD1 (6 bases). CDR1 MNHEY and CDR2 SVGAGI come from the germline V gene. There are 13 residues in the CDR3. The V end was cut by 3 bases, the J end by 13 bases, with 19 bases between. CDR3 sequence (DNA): TGTGCCAGCAGTTATAAGGTACAGGGTTTACGATACTTC. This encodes CASSYKVQGLRYF.

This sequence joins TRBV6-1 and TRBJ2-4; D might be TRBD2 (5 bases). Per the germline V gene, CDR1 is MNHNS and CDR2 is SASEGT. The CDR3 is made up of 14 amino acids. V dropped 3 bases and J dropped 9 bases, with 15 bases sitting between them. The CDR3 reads CASSEGFGEGIQYF. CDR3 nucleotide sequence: TGTGCCAGCAGTGAGGGATTCGGGGAAGGCATTCAGTACTTC.

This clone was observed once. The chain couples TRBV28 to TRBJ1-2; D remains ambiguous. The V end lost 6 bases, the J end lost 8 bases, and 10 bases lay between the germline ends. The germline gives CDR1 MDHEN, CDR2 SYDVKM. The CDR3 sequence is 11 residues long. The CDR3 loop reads CASSTFRGYTF. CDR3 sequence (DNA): TGTGCCAGCAGCACTTTTCGGGGCTACACCTTC.

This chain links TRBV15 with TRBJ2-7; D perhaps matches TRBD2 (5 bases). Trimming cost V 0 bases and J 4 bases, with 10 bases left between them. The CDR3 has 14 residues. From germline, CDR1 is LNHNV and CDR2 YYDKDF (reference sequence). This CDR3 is CATSRDRGPYEQYF. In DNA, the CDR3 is TGTGCCACCAGCAGAGATCGGGGTCCTTACGAGCAGTACTTC.

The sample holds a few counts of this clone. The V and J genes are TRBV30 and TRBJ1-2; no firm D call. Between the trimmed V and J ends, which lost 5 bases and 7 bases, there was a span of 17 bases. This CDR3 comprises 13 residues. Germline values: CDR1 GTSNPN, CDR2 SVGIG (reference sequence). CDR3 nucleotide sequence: TGTGCCTGGGTGGCCCGCTCAAGTTTTGGCTACACCTTC. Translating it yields CAWVARSSFGYTF.

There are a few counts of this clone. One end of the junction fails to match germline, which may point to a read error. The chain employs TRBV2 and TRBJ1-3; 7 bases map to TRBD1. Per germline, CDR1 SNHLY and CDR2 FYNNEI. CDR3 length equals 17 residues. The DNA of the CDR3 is TGTGCCAGCAGGGAAGGGACAGCACTTGGCTCTGGAAACACCATATATTTT. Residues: CASREGTALGSGNTIYF.

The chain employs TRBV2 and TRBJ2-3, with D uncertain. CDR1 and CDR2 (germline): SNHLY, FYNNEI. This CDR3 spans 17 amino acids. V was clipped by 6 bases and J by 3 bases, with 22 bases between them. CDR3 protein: CASRHLPADTDTDTQYF. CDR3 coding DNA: TGTGCCAGCAGACATTTGCCGGCAGACACGGATACAGATACGCAGTATTTT.

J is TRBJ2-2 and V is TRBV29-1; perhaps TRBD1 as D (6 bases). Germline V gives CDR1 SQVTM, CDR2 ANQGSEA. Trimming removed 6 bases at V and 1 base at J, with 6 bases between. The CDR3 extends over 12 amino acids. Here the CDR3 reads CSVGQNTGELFF. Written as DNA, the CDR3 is TGCAGCGTGGGACAGAACACCGGGGAGCTGTTTTTT.

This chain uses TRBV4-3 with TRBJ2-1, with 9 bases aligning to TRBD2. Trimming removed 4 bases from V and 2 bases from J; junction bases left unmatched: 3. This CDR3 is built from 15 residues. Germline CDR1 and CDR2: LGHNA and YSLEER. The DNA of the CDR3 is TGCGCCAGCAGCCCTACTAGCGGGCCCTACAATGAGCAGTTCTTC. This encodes CASSPTSGPYNEQFF.

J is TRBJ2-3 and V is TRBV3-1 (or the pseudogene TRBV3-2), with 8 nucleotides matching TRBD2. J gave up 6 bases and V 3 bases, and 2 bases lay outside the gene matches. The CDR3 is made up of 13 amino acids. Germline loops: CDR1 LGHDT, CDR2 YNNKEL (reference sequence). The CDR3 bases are TGTGCCAGCAGCCAGGGCGGGAGGGATACGCAGTATTTT. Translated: CASSQGGRDTQYF.

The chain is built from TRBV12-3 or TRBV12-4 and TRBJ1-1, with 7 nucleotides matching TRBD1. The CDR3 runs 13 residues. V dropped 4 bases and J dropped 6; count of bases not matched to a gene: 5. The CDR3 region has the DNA TGTGCCAGCAGTTCCTACAGGGGTGCTGAAGCTTTCTTT. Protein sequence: CASSSYRGAEAFF.

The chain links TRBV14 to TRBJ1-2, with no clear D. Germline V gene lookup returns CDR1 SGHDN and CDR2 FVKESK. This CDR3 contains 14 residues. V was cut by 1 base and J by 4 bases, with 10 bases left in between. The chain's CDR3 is CASSQVAEVYGYTF. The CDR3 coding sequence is TGTGCCAGCAGCCAAGTCGCAGAGGTCTATGGCTACACCTTC.

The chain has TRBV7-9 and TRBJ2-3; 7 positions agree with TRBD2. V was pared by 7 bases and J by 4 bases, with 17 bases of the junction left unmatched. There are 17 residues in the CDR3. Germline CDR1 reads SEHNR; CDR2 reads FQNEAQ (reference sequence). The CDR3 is CASMRGGAGKAADTQYF. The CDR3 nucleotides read TGTGCCAGCATGAGGGGCGGAGCGGGGAAGGCGGCAGATACGCAGTATTTT.